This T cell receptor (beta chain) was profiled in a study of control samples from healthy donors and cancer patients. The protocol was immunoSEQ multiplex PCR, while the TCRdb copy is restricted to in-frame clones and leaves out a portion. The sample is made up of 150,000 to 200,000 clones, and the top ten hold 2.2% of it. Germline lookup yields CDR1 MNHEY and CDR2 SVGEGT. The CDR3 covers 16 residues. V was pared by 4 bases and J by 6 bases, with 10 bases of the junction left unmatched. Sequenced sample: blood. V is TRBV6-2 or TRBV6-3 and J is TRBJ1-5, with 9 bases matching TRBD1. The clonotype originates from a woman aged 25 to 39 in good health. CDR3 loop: CASSFNARTGVQPQHF. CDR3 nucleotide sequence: TGTGCCAGCAGTTTCAATGCGAGGACAGGGGTTCAGCCCCAGCATTTT.